This is a list of T cell receptor beta chains from one sample in a study of blood T cell repertoires in COVID-19. Sequenced by immunoSEQ multiplex PCR; TCRdb stores in-frame clones only, minus some. Of about 180,000 clones listed, 83% are singletons. The sequenced sample consisted of peripheral blood. Receptor source: a woman in her seventies with COVID-19, enrolled during active disease. Each CDR3 is given with its conserved first and last residue. A D gene is named only where the DNA matches it firmly. Clone size appears in some rows only: once, few, many, or a class for an expanded clone.

clone_size | j_call | v_call | d_call | cdr3_nt | cdr3_aa
NA | TRBJ1-5 | TRBV4-3 | NA | TGCGCCAGCAGCCAAGATCTGGGGGCGCGTATTCAGCCCCAGCATTTT | CASSQDLGARIQPQHF
NA | TRBJ1-4 | TRBV5-5 | NA | TGTGCCAGCAGCTCACAGCTTCCTAATGAAAAACTGTTTTTT | CASSSQLPNEKLFF
NA | TRBJ1-1 | TRBV19 | NA | TGTGCCAGTAGTATTGAGCAGGCCCTGAACACTGAAGCTTTCTTT | CASSIEQALNTEAFF
NA | TRBJ2-1 | TRBV5-1 | TRBD2 | TGCGCCAGCAGCTTGGTGACTAGCGCTAGCTCCTACAATGAGCAGTTCTTC | CASSLVTSASSYNEQFF
NA | TRBJ2-2 | TRBV9 | NA | TGTGCCAGCAGCGTAGGAGGGAACACCGGGGAGCTGTTTTTT | CASSVGGNTGELFF
NA | TRBJ2-1 | TRBV3-1/TRBV3-2 | TRBD2 | TGTGCCAGCAGCCACCTCGAAAGGGGACTAGCGGGAGGGACGGGATACAATGAGCAGTTCTTC | CASSHLERGLAGGTGYNEQFF
few | TRBJ1-2 | TRBV5-5 | NA | TGTGCCAGCAGCTTTGGACAGAACTATGGCTACACCTTC | CASSFGQNYGYTF
NA | TRBJ2-7 | TRBV19 | TRBD2 | TGTGCCAGTAGTAGGGCGGGAGAGAGATACGAGCAGTACTTC | CASSRAGERYEQYF
NA | TRBJ2-7 | TRBV28 | TRBD1 | TGTGCCAGCAGTTCCCATGGACAGGGTAACTACGAGCAGTACTTC | CASSSHGQGNYEQYF
NA | TRBJ2-1 | TRBV5-5 | TRBD1 | TGTGCCAGCAGCCCTCTCCCGGACAGGGGGACTCGGGGCGAGCAGTTCTTC | CASSPLPDRGTRGEQFF